This T cell receptor (beta chain) was observed in a study of T cell responses to AZD1222 COVID-19 vaccine. Regarding the study as a whole: After the peak T cell response, and only then, were repertoires sampled. With dominance at 160-218 and 743-854, vaccine-associated CD4 TCRs spanned spike.

With 4 bases clipped from V and 0 bases from J, the junction kept 7 bases outside the gene matches. The CDR3 contains 17 residues. Germline lookup yields CDR1 LNHDA and CDR2 SQIVND (reference sequence). Clones were read by immunoSEQ multiplex PCR, and TCRdb kept only the in-frame ones, dropping some. The data hold some 130,000 clones, with about 90% observed a single time. As regards this clone: Its antigen remains unknown.

This receptor was obtained from an adult in good health. The chain carries TRBV19 and TRBJ1-1, with 11 bases fitting TRBD1. Here the sequenced sample was peripheral blood, taken on day 0 of AZD1222 vaccination. The CDR3 sequence: CASSTGDRGKMNTEAFF. In nucleotides, the CDR3 is TGTGCCAGTAGTACAGGGGACAGGGGGAAAATGAACACTGAAGCTTTCTTT.